Listed here are 28 T cell receptor beta chains from one sample, sequenced in a study of T cell repertoires in cytomegalovirus infection. For these receptors, no antigen is known. From the reads, TCRdb called clonotypes with MiXCR, one entry per CDR3 protein. The sample records about a million distinct CDR3 sequences, around 32% being singletons. The sequenced sample was cultured CD8+ T cells from PBMCs, obtained from culture after CMV antigen stimulation. These receptors were collected from a human donor in good health (CMV status not recorded). Some clones in this sample may be carry-over from other donors' samples.

The sample holds one count of this clonotype. CDR3 nucleotide sequence: TGTGCCAGTGGGGTCCGGATAGACAGGGGAGATCAGCCCCAGCATTTT. Translating it yields CASGVRIDRGDQPQHF. J is TRBJ1-5 and V is TRBV2, with TRBD1 matching over 8 bases. Germline CDR1 reads SNHLY; CDR2 reads FYNNEI. V was pared by 9 bases and J by 5 bases, with 15 bases of the junction left unmatched. The CDR3 sequence is 16 residues long.

The chain uses TRBV29-1 and TRBJ2-5; D is ambiguous. The ends were cut back, 0 bases at V and 3 bases at J, with 5 bases in the middle. This CDR3 spans 12 amino acids. Germline CDR1 SQVTM, CDR2 ANQGSEA. CDR3 sequence reads: CSVEEIKETQYF. The CDR3 DNA is TGCAGCGTTGAAGAAATTAAAGAGACCCAGTACTTC.

With respect to this clonotype: This sequence may be a read error, since a much larger clone differs from it by one base. V gene TRBV7-8 combines with J gene TRBJ1-1; 7 bases match TRBD1. V shed 1 base and J 4 bases; nucleotides not matched to a gene: 6. The CDR3 extends over 15 amino acids. Looked up from germline, CDR1 is SGHVS and CDR2 is FQNEAQ. The CDR3 region has the DNA TGTGCCAGCAGCTTAGGGATAGGGGGCGTCACTGAAGCTTTCTTT. This encodes CASSLGIGGVTEAFF.

In DNA, the CDR3 is TGCGCCAGCAGCCATATACAGGGTTTGAACACTGAAGCTTTCTTT. Protein sequence: CASSHIQGLNTEAFF. The V call is TRBV4-1, the J call TRBJ1-1, with a tentative D call TRBD1 (6 bases). Deletions cut 3 bases from V and 0 bases from J, with 11 bases between. Germline V gene lookup returns CDR1 MGHRA and CDR2 YSYEKL. CDR3 length: 15 residues.

This clonotype was detected many times. This sequence joins TRBV6-6 and TRBJ2-7; D is perhaps TRBD2 (7 bases). Trimming took 0 bases from V and 4 from J, leaving 13 bases between them. The CDR3 has 15 amino acids. Germline V CDR1 and CDR2: MNHNY, SVGAGI (reference sequence). The CDR3 DNA sequence: TGTGCCAGCAGTTACTCGGGAGGGGGGGTATACGAGCAGTACTTC. Encoded protein: CASSYSGGGVYEQYF.

This clonotype was seen a few times. CDR3 sequence reads: CASSPGEGRSGFAEAFF. CDR3 nucleotide sequence: TGCGCCAGCAGCCCCGGGGAAGGGCGGAGCGGGTTCGCTGAAGCTTTCTTT. This chain links TRBV4-1 with TRBJ1-1, with no clear D. CDR3 length equals 17 residues. Germline loops: CDR1 MGHRA, CDR2 YSYEKL. The V and J ends lost 4 bases and 6 bases respectively, with 24 bases between them.

The rearrangement joins TRBV6-2 or TRBV6-3 to TRBJ2-1; 13 bases are a match to TRBD2. CDR1 and CDR2 (germline): MNHEY, SVGEGT. J lost 8 bases, V lost 0 bases, and 4 bases had no gene match. The CDR3 has 16 amino acids. CDR3 DNA: TGTGCCAGCAGTTACTCGACTAGCGGGGGGACAGATGAGCAGTTCTTC. Translating gives CASSYSTSGGTDEQFF.

The V call is TRBV7-9, the J call TRBJ2-1; 12 bases map to TRBD2. The V gene's germline CDR1 is SEHNR and CDR2 FQNEAQ (reference sequence). The CDR3 loop spans 17 amino acids. With 2 bases clipped from V and 4 bases from J, the junction kept 6 bases outside the gene matches. The CDR3 DNA follows: TGTGCCAGCAGCTTATCTAGCGGGGGGGCCTGGTACAATGAGCAGTTCTTC. Protein: CASSLSSGGAWYNEQFF.

Only a few counts were recorded for this clonotype. V is TRBV7-6 and J is TRBJ2-1; 7 nucleotides line up with TRBD2. Per the germline V gene, CDR1 is SGHVS and CDR2 is FNYEAQ. The CDR3 sequence is 17 residues long. V lost 3 bases to trimming and J lost 6 bases; unmatched junction nucleotides: 14. As DNA, the CDR3 is TGTGCCAGCAGCTTTCCACGCTCGCGGGGGTATTCCAATGAGCAGTTCTTC. Its protein product is CASSFPRSRGYSNEQFF. The complete variable domain, with remaining parts taken from reference TRBV7-6 and TRBJ2-1, reads GAGVSQSPRYKVTKRGQDVALRCDPISGHVSLYWYRQALGQGPEFLTYFNYEAQQDKSGLPNDRFSAERPEGSISTLTIQRTEQRDSAMYRCASSFPRSRGYSNEQFFGPGTRLTVL.

About this clonotype: Mismatch with germline at one junction end may stem from a read error. The chain couples TRBV7-9 to TRBJ1-1; TRBD1 aligns across 12 bases. The germline V gene has CDR1 SEHNR and CDR2 FQNEAQ (reference sequence). The CDR3 runs to 17 residues. Written as DNA, the CDR3 is TGTGCCAGCAGCTTAGGGGGACAGGGGGCGTTGAAAACTGAAGCTTTCTTT. Its protein is CASSLGGQGALKTEAFF.

This clonotype showed up many times. The chain employs TRBV6-1 and TRBJ2-7; 9 bases are shared with TRBD1. J lost 1 base, V lost 6 bases, and 4 bases had no gene match. CDR3 length: 14 amino acids. Germline V gene data show CDR1 as MNHNS and CDR2 as SASEGT. The CDR3 loop is CASSWDRASYEQYV. In DNA, the CDR3 is TGTGCCAGCAGCTGGGACAGGGCTTCCTACGAGCAGTACGTC.

This clonotype was seen a handful of times. This sequence joins TRBV27 and TRBJ1-1; D unresolved. Per germline, CDR1 MNHEY and CDR2 SMNVEV (reference sequence). Trimming removed 6 bases at V and 1 base at J, with 9 bases between. The CDR3 loop spans 13 amino acids. As DNA, the CDR3 is TGTGCCAGCAGCCAAATCAGGAACACTGAAGCTTTCTTT. It codes for CASSQIRNTEAFF.

V gene TRBV7-9 combines with J gene TRBJ2-1; D may be TRBD2 (7 bases). V lost 7 bases to trimming and J lost 5 bases, with 21 bases between them. CDR1 and CDR2 (germline): SEHNR, FQNEAQ (reference sequence). The CDR3 is 16 residues long. CDR3 DNA: TGTGCCAGCATCAACGGGGGATTCGGGGGGCACAATGAGCAGTTCTTC. It codes for CASINGGFGGHNEQFF.

This clonotype has a handful of counts. The chain combines TRBV27 with TRBJ2-3; 12 nucleotides match TRBD1. Germline assignment: CDR1 MNHEY and CDR2 SMNVEV (reference sequence). The CDR3 extends over 16 amino acids. V gave up 3 bases and J gave up 6 bases; unmatched junction bases: 7. CDR3 nucleotide sequence: TGTGCCAGCAGTTTCCGGGACAGGGGGCGTAGTGATACGCAGTATTTT. It specifies CASSFRDRGRSDTQYF.

This clonotype has a single count. The chain combines TRBV4-1 with TRBJ2-3, with D unresolved. Trimming pared 0 bases from V and 5 bases from J, leaving 6 bases between. The CDR3 loop spans 13 amino acids. The germline V gene has CDR1 MGHRA and CDR2 YSYEKL. The CDR3 reads CASSQDWLDTQYF. For the CDR3, the DNA is TGCGCCAGCAGCCAAGATTGGCTAGATACGCAGTATTTT.

This clonotype was detected ten times or more. The chain combines TRBV7-6 with TRBJ2-5; 8 nucleotides agree with TRBD2. After removal of 5 bases from V and 4 bases from J, the junction contained 12 bases not matched to a gene. This CDR3 has 16 amino acids. Per the germline V gene, CDR1 is SGHVS and CDR2 is FNYEAQ. CDR3 protein: CASSLQRGQGGETQYF. CDR3 nucleotide sequence: TGTGCCAGCAGCCTTCAGCGGGGGCAGGGAGGAGAGACCCAGTACTTC.

Of note for this clonotype: Relative to the germline gene, one junction end is altered; a read error may explain this. The CDR3 loop reads CASSFDRVSPLHF. CDR3 sequence (DNA): TGTGCCAGCAGCTTCGACAGGGTCTCACCCCTCCACTTT. This chain connects TRBV5-3 to TRBJ1-6; 7 bases match TRBD1. Being an ORF, TRBV5-3 has a function that is uncertain. CDR3 size: 13 residues.

J is TRBJ1-2 and V is TRBV25-1; 8 bases map to TRBD1. Germline V gene lookup returns CDR1 MGHDK and CDR2 SYGVNS. J gave up 6 bases and V 7 bases, and 7 bases lay outside the gene matches. This CDR3 has 13 amino acids. In DNA form, the CDR3 reads TGTGCCAGCAACCCGACAGGGGATAATGGCTACACCTTC. The encoded protein is CASNPTGDNGYTF.

This clonotype was detected many times. The chain is built from TRBV6-1 and TRBJ2-7, with D perhaps TRBD1 (5 bases). Per the germline V gene, CDR1 is MNHNS and CDR2 is SASEGT. The V end lost 6 bases, the J end lost 3 bases, and 9 bases lay between the germline ends. CDR3 length equals 12 residues. Written as DNA, the CDR3 is TGTGCCAGCAGCGTCGACAGCTACGAGCAGTACTTC. Translated: CASSVDSYEQYF.

The rearrangement joins TRBV20-1 to TRBJ2-7; TRBD1 might be the D (6 bases). The CDR3 has 16 amino acids. V gave up 1 base and J gave up 1 base, with 17 bases separating them. The germline gives CDR1 DFQATT, CDR2 SNEGSKA (reference sequence). The chain's CDR3 is CSARGSGTSLSYEQYV. The CDR3 DNA is TGCAGTGCTAGAGGGAGTGGGACATCACTATCCTACGAGCAGTACGTC.

Only a few counts were recorded for this clonotype. V usage is TRBV2 and J usage is TRBJ2-3; 8 bases agree with TRBD1. V was clipped by 4 bases and J by 3 bases; unmatched bases: 6. The CDR3 covers 15 residues. Germline V gives CDR1 SNHLY, CDR2 FYNNEI. The CDR3 loop reads CASSVDRGRTDTQYF. CDR3 sequence (DNA): TGTGCCAGCAGTGTCGACAGGGGAAGGACAGATACGCAGTATTTT.

This clonotype appeared many times. The chain couples TRBV7-8 to TRBJ1-4, with a possible D match to TRBD1 (5 bases). The CDR3 is 17 residues long. CDR1 and CDR2 from the germline V gene are SGHVS and FQNEAQ. Trimming took off 1 base at V and 5 bases at J, with 17 bases between the two ends. The CDR3 coding sequence is TGTGCCAGCAGCTTAGAGCGGAGAGGACATATAAATGAAAAACTGTTTTTT. As protein: CASSLERRGHINEKLFF. Looking up the rest from reference TRBV7-8 and TRBJ1-4 gives the full variable domain: GAGVSQSPRYKVAKRGQDVALRCDPISGHVSLFWYQQALGQGPEFLTYFQNEAQLDKSGLPSDRFFAERPEGSVSTLKIQRTQQEDSAVYLCASSLERRGHINEKLFFGSGTQLSVL.

The V and J genes are TRBV15 and TRBJ2-7; 9 nucleotides line up with TRBD2. The CDR3 length is 15 residues. The germline V gene has CDR1 LNHNV and CDR2 YYDKDF (reference sequence). V shed 1 base and J 3 bases; nucleotides not matched to a gene: 4. CDR3: CATSRGASGVYEQYV. The CDR3 DNA follows: TGTGCCACCAGCAGAGGGGCTAGCGGGGTCTACGAGCAGTACGTC.

This sequence joins TRBV7-9 and TRBJ2-5; 12 bases are shared with TRBD2. The germline gives CDR1 SEHNR, CDR2 FQNEAQ (reference sequence). This CDR3 region has 16 residues. The J segment lost 3 bases and the V segment lost 5 bases, leaving 7 bases of the junction unmatched. CDR3 nucleotides: TGTGCCAGCAGCCCTAGACTAGCGGGGGCCGAAGAGACCCAGTACTTC. Its translation is CASSPRLAGAEETQYF.

The chain links TRBV25-1 to TRBJ2-1, with TRBD1 as a possible D gene (5 bases). Deletions cut 2 bases from V and 5 bases from J, with 10 bases between. The CDR3 is 14 residues long. CDR1 and CDR2 from the germline V gene are MGHDK and SYGVNS. As DNA, the CDR3 is TGTGCCAGCAGTGAAACCGACAGAAACAATGAGCAGTTCTTC. Translation: CASSETDRNNEQFF.

CDR3: CASSQDFRAPTEAFF. The CDR3 DNA reads as TGCGCCAGCAGCCAAGATTTTCGGGCCCCCACTGAAGCTTTCTTT. The chain combines TRBV4-3 with TRBJ1-1; D gene unclear. The germline gives CDR1 LGHNA, CDR2 YSLEER. The CDR3 contains 15 residues. V dropped 0 bases and J dropped 4 bases, with 12 bases sitting between them.

In this sample, this clonotype turned up many times. The rearrangement links TRBV7-6 to TRBJ1-1, with unresolved D. Trimming shortened V by 5 bases and J by 5 bases, and 12 bases separated the two germline ends. Looked up from germline, CDR1 is SGHVS and CDR2 is FNYEAQ. There are 13 residues in the CDR3. The CDR3 DNA follows: TGTGCCAGCAGCCTCTCTGCCGCTACTGAAGCTTTCTTT. This translates into CASSLSAATEAFF.

Comment on this clonotype: The junction shows a germline mismatch at one end, possibly a read error. V gene TRBV7-2 combines with J gene TRBJ1-1, with D unresolved. CDR1 and CDR2 (germline): SGHTA, FQGNSA. This CDR3 contains 15 residues. CDR3 bases: TGTGCCAACAGCTTTATAGTTGGAGTGAACACTGAAGCTTTCTTT. Its translation is CANSFIVGVNTEAFF.